The rows below give T cell receptor beta chains drawn from one sample of a study of PD-1 blockade in classical Hodgkin lymphoma. The table came from immunoSEQ multiplex PCR; TCRdb's copy has only in-frame clones and leaves some out. Among around 36,000 clones listed, 80% to 95% were seen once. The input for sequencing was CD4+ T cells from blood, taken at baseline. All receptors come from a human donor with classical Hodgkin lymphoma. Each CDR3 is given with its conserved first and last residue. The D gene is left open where the match is weak. Where a row states a size, it is once, few, many or the class of an expanded clone; other rows omit it.

CASSSVGTPKPYEQYF,TGTGCCAGCAGTTCTGTCGGGACTCCTAAACCCTACGAGCAGTACTTC,16,NA,NA,TRBV28,TRBJ2-7
CASSVTSPGQGPYGYTF,TGCGCCAGCAGTGTCACAAGTCCGGGACAGGGACCCTATGGCTACACCTTC,17,NA,TRBD1,TRBV5-1,TRBJ1-2
CASSWGTSVGNEQFF,TGTGCCAGCAGCTGGGGGACTAGCGTGGGAAATGAGCAGTTCTTC,15,NA,TRBD2,TRBV5-8,TRBJ2-1
CSGNPGGSWADTQYF,TGCAGCGGGAACCCAGGGGGGAGTTGGGCAGATACGCAGTATTTT,15,NA,NA,TRBV29-1,TRBJ2-3
CASNEAGIYEQYF,TGTGCCAGCAACGAGGCGGGGATCTACGAGCAGTACTTC,13,NA,NA,TRBV6-1,TRBJ2-7
CASSNLWEASYEQYF,TGTGCCAGTAGTAATTTGTGGGAGGCCTCCTACGAGCAGTACTTC,15,NA,NA,TRBV19,TRBJ2-7
CASSSLQSNSYEQYF,TGCGCCAGCAGCTCTCTGCAGAGTAACTCCTACGAGCAGTACTTC,15,NA,NA,TRBV5-1,TRBJ2-7
CASREDRGPGTQYF,TGTGCCAGCAGGGAGGACAGGGGACCAGGGACCCAGTACTTC,14,NA,TRBD1,TRBV6-1,TRBJ2-5
CASSILPGQGLTEAFF,TGTGCCAGTAGTATTCTCCCGGGACAGGGTCTCACTGAAGCTTTCTTT,16,once,TRBD1,TRBV19,TRBJ1-1
CASSLLGLELATNVLTF,TGTGCCAGCAGTTTACTAGGTCTTGAGTTAGCGACCAACGTCCTGACTTTC,17,NA,NA,TRBV27,TRBJ2-6
CASNYGTTSHSTDTQYF,TGCGCCAGCAACTACGGGACAACTTCACATAGCACAGATACGCAGTATTTT,17,NA,NA,TRBV23-1,TRBJ2-3
CASSPKRDRAGELFF,TGTGCCAGCTCACCTAAACGAGACAGGGCCGGGGAGCTGTTTTTT,15,few,TRBD1,TRBV18,TRBJ2-2
CASTLEVSSYNEQFF,TGTGCCAGCACTCTCGAGGTCAGCTCCTACAATGAGCAGTTCTTC,15,NA,NA,TRBV2,TRBJ2-1
CASSRVDYGYTF,TGCGCCAGCAGTCGGGTTGACTATGGCTACACCTTC,12,NA,NA,TRBV23-1,TRBJ1-2
CASREQGVGANVLTF,TGTGCCAGCAGGGAGCAGGGTGTTGGGGCCAACGTCCTGACTTTC,15,once,NA,TRBV28,TRBJ2-6
CASSSRQGGNQPQHF,TGTGCCAGCAGTTCCCGACAGGGTGGCAATCAGCCCCAGCATTTT,15,NA,TRBD1,TRBV27,TRBJ1-5
CASSHPPRGTSEQYF,TGCGCCAGCAGCCACCCCCCTCGGGGTACGAGCGAGCAGTACTTC,15,NA,NA,TRBV4-1,TRBJ2-7
CASIWGANTGELFF,TGTGCCAGCATTTGGGGGGCGAACACCGGGGAGCTGTTTTTT,14,NA,NA,TRBV6-1,TRBJ2-2
CASSLDVGGSYNEQFF,TGCGCCAGCAGCTTGGATGTGGGCGGCTCCTACAATGAGCAGTTCTTC,16,NA,NA,TRBV5-1,TRBJ2-1